Presented here are 32 T cell receptor beta chains from one specimen sequenced in a study of blood T cell repertoires in COVID-19. Sequencing used immunoSEQ multiplex PCR; TCRdb keeps in-frame clones, though not all of them. The sample shows roughly 63,000 clones, 74% of them seen only once. The specimen sequenced was peripheral blood. Source of these receptors: a woman of 80 years or more with acute or convalescent COVID-19.

This clone was counted only a few times. The genes are TRBV30 and TRBJ1-2; 7 nucleotides match TRBD1. Unmatched junction bases numbered 12, after V lost 2 bases and J lost 6 bases. The germline CDR1 and CDR2 sequences are GTSNPN and SVGIG (reference sequence). This CDR3 region has 15 residues. CDR3 nucleotide sequence: TGTGCCTGGAGTCGGGACAGTTCCAACCTCCATGGCTACACCTTC. It specifies CAWSRDSSNLHGYTF.

V and J are TRBV28 and TRBJ2-4, with D possibly TRBD2 on 5 matching bases. Germline V lookup: CDR1 MDHEN, CDR2 SYDVKM. The CDR3 runs 14 residues. V lost 3 bases and J lost 3, with 9 bases in between. CDR3: CASSLWRVKNIQYF. The CDR3 nucleotides read TGTGCCAGCAGTTTGTGGCGGGTCAAAAACATTCAGTACTTC.

The chain has TRBV6-2 or TRBV6-3 and TRBJ2-1; weak D call: TRBD2 (6 bases). Germline CDR1 and CDR2: MNHEY and SVGEGT. V lost 6 bases and J 3 bases, leaving 15 bases between the germline ends. The CDR3 contains 15 residues. Here the CDR3 DNA reads TGTGCCAGCAGCGTGGGGACTCCTCGCTACAATGAGCAGTTCTTC. This sequence encodes CASSVGTPRYNEQFF.

J is TRBJ2-5 and V is TRBV18; TRBD2 agrees at 8 bases. Looked up from germline, CDR1 is KGHSH and CDR2 is LQKENI. CDR3 size: 13 residues. V shed 5 bases and J 4 bases; nucleotides not matched to a gene: 3. CDR3 in amino acids: CASSMAGGETQYF. The CDR3 DNA follows: TGTGCCAGCTCAATGGCGGGAGGAGAGACCCAGTACTTC. Full variable domain (outside the CDR3, taken from reference TRBV18 and TRBJ2-5): NAGVMQNPRHLVRRRGQEARLRCSPMKGHSHVYWYRQLPEEGLKFMVYLQKENIIDESGMPKERFSAEFPKEGPSILRIQQVVRGDSAAYFCASSMAGGETQYFGPGTRLLVL.

This chain uses TRBV5-1 with TRBJ1-2; the match to TRBD1 covers 8 bases. V was clipped by 1 base and J by 8 bases; unmatched bases: 7. In germline, CDR1 is SGHRS, CDR2 YFSETQ. This CDR3 comprises 14 residues. In DNA, the CDR3 is TGCGCCAGCAGCTTGTCCGGACAGGGAAGGGGCTACACCTTC. Protein sequence: CASSLSGQGRGYTF.

The chain employs TRBV19 and TRBJ1-5; tentative D call: TRBD1 (5 bases). V was cut by 5 bases and J by 5 bases, with 10 bases left in between. Germline values: CDR1 LNHDA, CDR2 SQIVND (reference sequence). The length of the CDR3 is 13 residues. Here the CDR3 DNA reads TGTGCCAGTAGTTCGACAGCACATCAGCCCCAGCATTTT. This translates into CASSSTAHQPQHF.

This chain joins TRBV6-5 and TRBJ2-7, with a possible D match to TRBD2 (6 bases). The V end was cut by 6 bases, the J end by 0 bases, with 9 bases between. The length of the CDR3 is 13 residues. Germline-derived CDR1 and CDR2 are MNHEY and SVGAGI. The CDR3 DNA sequence: TGTGCCAGCAGGAAGACTAGCTCCTACGAGCAGTACTTC. It specifies CASRKTSSYEQYF.

This clone was counted many times. V is TRBV5-1 and J is TRBJ2-3; TRBD2 is a possible D gene (5 bases). The CDR3 has 14 amino acids. The germline V gene has CDR1 SGHRS and CDR2 YFSETQ. Trimming shortened V by 2 bases and J by 3 bases, and 10 bases separated the two germline ends. CDR3 sequence: CASSFTGLTDTQYF. For the CDR3, the DNA is TGCGCCAGCAGCTTTACGGGGTTGACAGATACGCAGTATTTT.

The chain employs TRBV19 and TRBJ2-7; 9 nucleotides line up with TRBD1. In germline, CDR1 is LNHDA, CDR2 SQIVND (reference sequence). The J segment lost 4 bases and the V segment lost 3 bases, leaving 4 bases of the junction unmatched. The CDR3 runs 14 residues. The DNA of the CDR3 is TGTGCCAGTAGTATTTGGGACAGGGAGTACGAGCAGTACTTC. It translates to CASSIWDREYEQYF. Full variable domain (missing parts from reference TRBV19 and TRBJ2-7): DGGITQSPKYLFRKEGQNVTLSCEQNLNHDAMYWYRQDPGQGLRLIYYSQIVNDFQKGDIAEGYSVSREKKESFPLTVTSAQKNPTAFYLCASSIWDREYEQYFGPGTRLTVT.

V and J are TRBV7-8 and TRBJ1-1; D might be TRBD1 (6 bases). Trimming cost V 3 bases and J 1 base, with 6 bases left between them. Germline V CDR1 and CDR2: SGHVS, FQNEAQ. This CDR3 spans 13 amino acids. The CDR3 reads CASSLDRNTEAFF. DNA of the CDR3: TGTGCCAGCAGCTTGGACAGGAACACTGAAGCTTTCTTT.

This clone came up a few times. The V gene is TRBV7-2, the J gene TRBJ2-7; 8 positions match TRBD1. Germline loops: CDR1 SGHTA, CDR2 FQGNSA. Trimming took 3 bases from V and 3 from J; bases not matched to a gene: 7. This CDR3 contains 15 residues. Written as DNA, the CDR3 is TGTGCCAGCAGCTTCGACAGGGGCAACCTCTACGAGCAGTACTTC. Protein product: CASSFDRGNLYEQYF.

V usage is TRBV5-1 and J usage is TRBJ1-1, with D hard to call. Germline V gene lookup returns CDR1 SGHRS and CDR2 YFSETQ. The V end was cut by 3 bases, the J end by 5 bases, with 20 bases between. This CDR3 is built from 16 residues. CDR3 amino acids: CASSWVRQASETEAFF. CDR3 nucleotides: TGCGCCAGCAGCTGGGTCCGGCAGGCCTCCGAGACTGAAGCTTTCTTT.

This chain uses TRBV5-5 with TRBJ1-1; 9 nucleotides line up with TRBD1. CDR3 length: 14 residues. The junction had 7 bases not matched to a gene; V was cut back by 3 bases and J by 7 bases. The germline V gene has CDR1 SGHKS and CDR2 YYEKEE (reference sequence). CDR3 amino acids: CASSSGQGGSEAFF. The DNA of the CDR3 is TGTGCCAGCAGCTCGGGACAGGGCGGGAGTGAAGCTTTCTTT. The variable domain in full, with the rest retrieved from reference TRBV5-5 and TRBJ1-1, is DAGVTQSPTHLIKTRGQQVTLRCSPISGHKSVSWYQQVLGQGPQFIFQYYEKEERGRGNFPDRFSARQFPNYSSELNVNALLLGDSALYLCASSSGQGGSEAFFGQGTRLTVV.

The V and J genes are TRBV7-9 and TRBJ1-1, with a possible D match to TRBD1 (5 bases). V lost 3 bases to trimming and J lost 2 bases, with 13 bases between them. In germline, CDR1 is SEHNR, CDR2 FQNEAQ (reference sequence). The CDR3 runs 15 residues. The CDR3 bases are TGTGCCAGCAGCTTCGGGGGGACTGTAAACACTGAAGCTTTCTTT. Translated: CASSFGGTVNTEAFF.

The CDR3 reads CASSPFSGRPSTDTQYF. For the CDR3, the DNA is TGTGCCAGCAGTCCGTTTAGCGGGAGGCCTAGCACAGATACGCAGTATTTT. V gene TRBV6-2 or TRBV6-3 combines with J gene TRBJ2-3, with TRBD2 matching 10 bases. The CDR3 is 17 amino acids. CDR1 MNHEY and CDR2 SVGEGT come from the germline V gene. V gave up 5 bases and J gave up 0 bases; unmatched junction bases: 8.

This clone was recorded once. The rearrangement uses TRBV27 and TRBJ2-7, with 10 bases that match TRBD1. Trimming cost V 5 bases and J 5 bases; bases outside gene matches: 12. Germline lookup yields CDR1 MNHEY and CDR2 SMNVEV (reference sequence). The CDR3 spans 16 residues. CDR3 coding DNA: TGTGCCAGCAGTCCATCCGGGACAGGGGTAGTCCACGAGCAGTACTTC. It codes for CASSPSGTGVVHEQYF.

V usage is TRBV30 and J usage is TRBJ2-1, with 7 bases fitting TRBD2. Germline CDR1 and CDR2: GTSNPN and SVGIG (reference sequence). V gave up 0 bases and J gave up 3 bases; unmatched junction bases: 5. The CDR3 has 15 amino acids. DNA of the CDR3: TGTGCCTGGAGTGTACGTGGCGGGAGCTACAATGAGCAGTTCTTC. Translated, it gives CAWSVRGGSYNEQFF.

The chain has TRBV19 and TRBJ2-6; 7 positions match TRBD1. CDR3 length: 16 residues. The germline gives CDR1 LNHDA, CDR2 SQIVND (reference sequence). V gave up 7 bases and J gave up 2 bases; unmatched junction bases: 8. As DNA, the CDR3 is TGTGCCAGTATATCCCACGGGACAGCTGGGGCCAACGTCCTGACTTTC. Its protein product is CASISHGTAGANVLTF. The entire variable domain, with the rest obtained from reference TRBV19 and TRBJ2-6, is as follows: DGGITQSPKYLFRKEGQNVTLSCEQNLNHDAMYWYRQDPGQGLRLIYYSQIVNDFQKGDIAEGYSVSREKKESFPLTVTSAQKNPTAFYLCASISHGTAGANVLTFGAGSRLTVL.

The chain employs TRBV7-9 and TRBJ2-7; 9 bases fit TRBD1. With 5 bases clipped from V and 5 bases from J, the junction kept 7 bases outside the gene matches. CDR3 length: 14 amino acids. CDR1 is SEHNR and CDR2 is FQNEAQ in the germline V gene (reference sequence). Written as DNA, the CDR3 is TGTGCCAGCAGCCCCGGGACAGGGTTTGACGAGCAGTACTTC. It specifies CASSPGTGFDEQYF. The variable domain in full, completed from reference TRBV7-9 and TRBJ2-7, reads DTGVSQNPRHKITKRGQNVTFRCDPISEHNRLYWYRQTLGQGPEFLTYFQNEAQLEKSRLLSDRFSAERPKGSFSTLEIQRTEQGDSAMYLCASSPGTGFDEQYFGPGTRLTVT.

This rearrangement joins TRBV4-2 to TRBJ2-5, with 10 positions matching TRBD2. Germline assignment: CDR1 LGHNA and CDR2 YNFKEQ. There are 16 residues in the CDR3. J was trimmed by 2 bases and V by 1 base; bases with no gene match: 4. The CDR3 DNA follows: TGTGCCAGCAGCCAAGGACTAGCGGGTACACAAGAGACCCAGTACTTC. Protein: CASSQGLAGTQETQYF.

This rearrangement joins TRBV28 to TRBJ1-2; 10 bases match TRBD1. V dropped 5 bases and J dropped 3; count of bases not matched to a gene: 6. Germline V gene sequence: CDR1 MDHEN, CDR2 SYDVKM. The CDR3 covers 15 residues. CDR3 residues: CASSAPGQGYYGYTF. The CDR3 DNA reads TGTGCCAGCAGTGCCCCGGGACAGGGGTACTATGGCTACACCTTC.

This chain joins TRBV6-2 or TRBV6-3 and TRBJ2-7; 12 nucleotides line up with TRBD2. V dropped 0 bases and J dropped 0; count of bases not matched to a gene: 3. Germline values: CDR1 MNHEY, CDR2 SVGEGT. The CDR3 extends over 17 amino acids. CDR3: CASSYSRTSGTSYEQYF. The CDR3 coding sequence is TGTGCCAGCAGTTACTCGCGGACTAGCGGGACCTCCTACGAGCAGTACTTC.

The CDR3 here is CASSLAVVRGRTEAFF. The CDR3 DNA reads TGTGCCAGCAGTTTAGCGGTGGTCAGGGGGCGGACTGAAGCTTTCTTT. The V and J genes are TRBV28 and TRBJ1-1, with 8 bases lining up with TRBD1. The CDR3 totals 16 residues. Germline assignment: CDR1 MDHEN and CDR2 SYDVKM. Germline trimming cut 2 bases from V and 5 bases from J; bases unmatched to any gene: 10. The variable domain in full, completed from reference TRBV28 and TRBJ1-1, reads DVKVTQSSRYLVKRTGEKVFLECVQDMDHENMFWYRQDPGLGLRLIYFSYDVKMKEKGDIPEGYSVSREKKERFSLILESASTNQTSMYLCASSLAVVRGRTEAFFGQGTRLTVV.

The V call is TRBV18, the J call TRBJ1-2; D not certain. This CDR3 comprises 17 residues. Germline V gives CDR1 KGHSH, CDR2 LQKENI. V lost 4 bases and J 0 bases, leaving 18 bases between the germline ends. CDR3 bases: TGTGCCAGCTCACTGGTGGCCCCGGACTCATCTAACTATGGCTACACCTTC. It encodes CASSLVAPDSSNYGYTF. Variable domain in full (rest from reference TRBV18 and TRBJ1-2): NAGVMQNPRHLVRRRGQEARLRCSPMKGHSHVYWYRQLPEEGLKFMVYLQKENIIDESGMPKERFSAEFPKEGPSILRIQQVVRGDSAAYFCASSLVAPDSSNYGYTFGSGTRLTVV.

The table lists this clone with a few counts. The CDR3 DNA reads as TGTGCCAGCACCGATAGCGGCTACTCCTACAATGAGCAGTTCTTC. This encodes CASTDSGYSYNEQFF. This chain uses TRBV27 with TRBJ2-1; possibly TRBD2 for D (6 bases). With 7 bases removed from V and 0 bases from J, the gap between germline ends came to 13 bases. Germline lookup yields CDR1 MNHEY and CDR2 SMNVEV (reference sequence). This CDR3 is 15 amino acids long.

The J gene is TRBJ1-2, the V gene TRBV5-8; no clear D. In germline, CDR1 is SGHTS, CDR2 YDEGEE. Trimming left V 2 bases short and J 8 bases short, with 13 bases between. The CDR3 spans 13 residues. The CDR3 nucleotides read TGTGCCAGCAGCTTTAGCTTACTTAGGGGCTACACCTTC. As protein: CASSFSLLRGYTF. Full variable domain (outside the CDR3, taken from reference TRBV5-8 and TRBJ1-2): EAGVTQSPTHLIKTRGQQATLRCSPISGHTSVYWYQQALGLGLQFLLWYDEGEERNRGNFPPRFSGRQFPNYSSELNVNALELEDSALYLCASSFSLLRGYTFGSGTRLTVV.

This chain joins TRBV7-9 and TRBJ1-2; 8 bases match TRBD1. V shed 5 bases, J shed 8 bases, and the junction held 1 base outside the gene matches. The germline CDR1 and CDR2 sequences are SEHNR and FQNEAQ (reference sequence). This CDR3 spans 11 amino acids. Here the CDR3 DNA reads TGTGCCAGCAGCAGACAGGGGGGCTACACCTTC. Amino acids: CASSRQGGYTF.

The rearrangement uses TRBV19 and TRBJ1-5; TRBD1 is a possible D gene (5 bases). CDR1 and CDR2 (germline): LNHDA, SQIVND (reference sequence). The CDR3 is made up of 14 amino acids. Trimming took 10 bases from V and 3 from J, leaving 16 bases between them. CDR3 sequence (DNA): TGTGCCACCGACAGCTTCGTCCTCAATCAGCCCCAGCATTTT. Its protein product is CATDSFVLNQPQHF.

This clone was seen only a few times. The chain couples TRBV6-4 to TRBJ2-3, with TRBD2 as a possible D gene (5 bases). Germline values: CDR1 MRHNA, CDR2 SNTAGT. With 0 bases removed from V and 4 bases from J, the gap between germline ends came to 8 bases. This CDR3 contains 14 residues. DNA for the CDR3: TGTGCCAGCAGTGACTCAGAGGGTCCAGATACGCAGTATTTT. This codes for CASSDSEGPDTQYF.

The chain uses TRBV10-2 and TRBJ1-1; TRBD1 aligns across 12 bases. The J segment lost 5 bases and the V segment lost 8 bases, leaving 9 bases of the junction unmatched. The CDR3 is 15 amino acids. Germline loops: CDR1 WSHSY, CDR2 SAAADI. CDR3 sequence (DNA): TGCGCCAGCTTCCCCGGGGACAGGGGGCTTACTGAAGCTTTCTTT. Translated: CASFPGDRGLTEAFF.

The CDR3 DNA follows: TGTGCCAGCAGTTTTGGACAGGTCGGTGAAAAACTGTTTTTT. Encoded protein: CASSFGQVGEKLFF. This chain uses TRBV6-6 with TRBJ1-4; 7 bases align to TRBD1. The CDR3 is 14 residues long. J lost 7 bases, V lost 4 bases, and 6 bases had no gene match. Germline values: CDR1 MNHNY, CDR2 SVGAGI (reference sequence).

The chain has TRBV28 and TRBJ1-1, with TRBD1 matching over 7 bases. The germline V gene encodes CDR1 MDHEN and CDR2 SYDVKM. The CDR3 has 13 residues. The junction had 8 bases not matched to a gene; V was cut back by 6 bases and J by 7 bases. Written as DNA, the CDR3 is TGTGCCAGCAGCAACAGGGGAACAAATGAAGCTTTCTTT. Translation: CASSNRGTNEAFF.